Presented here are 8 T cell receptor beta chains from one specimen sequenced in a study of blood T cell repertoires in COVID-19. Some clones are missing from TCRdb's copy, which holds only in-frame ones; the method was immunoSEQ multiplex PCR. The data contain under 55,000 clones, 70% to 80% of them seen just once; the ten biggest clones take up under 6.5%. The sample comprised PBMCs or T cells enriched from blood (not recorded which). All receptors come from a woman between 50 and 59 years old with acute COVID-19.

Here the CDR3 reads CASSLESPEYEQYF. The CDR3 nucleotides are TGTGCCAGCAGTTTAGAGTCCCCCGAATACGAGCAGTACTTC. This chain uses TRBV27 with TRBJ2-7, with D unclear. Per the germline V gene, CDR1 is MNHEY and CDR2 is SMNVEV (reference sequence). V dropped 2 bases and J dropped 4 bases, with 12 bases sitting between them. The CDR3 length is 14 residues.

The V and J genes are TRBV5-1 and TRBJ1-1, with D possibly being TRBD1 (6 bases). Germline assignment: CDR1 SGHRS and CDR2 YFSETQ. There are 15 residues in the CDR3. Deletions cut 0 bases from V and 4 bases from J, with 13 bases between. CDR3 sequence: CASSLADSRPTEAFF. The CDR3 DNA sequence: TGCGCCAGCAGCTTGGCGGACAGTCGTCCCACTGAAGCTTTCTTT. Full variable domain (missing parts from reference TRBV5-1 and TRBJ1-1): KAGVTQTPRYLIKTRGQQVTLSCSPISGHRSVSWYQQTPGQGLQFLFEYFSETQRNKGNFPGRFSGRQFSNSRSEMNVSTLELGDSALYLCASSLADSRPTEAFFGQGTRLTVV.

This clone was seen a handful of times. V usage is TRBV2 and J usage is TRBJ2-7; TRBD1 is a possible D gene (6 bases). The ends were cut back, 4 bases at V and 2 bases at J, with 15 bases in the middle. Germline lookup yields CDR1 SNHLY and CDR2 FYNNEI. The CDR3 is 15 residues long. The CDR3 bases are TGTGCCAGCAGTGTGGCCCGGGACAAGCCCTACGAGCAGTACTTC. It translates to CASSVARDKPYEQYF.

This clone came up a few times. The chain links TRBV19 to TRBJ1-1; 8 positions agree with TRBD1. CDR1 is LNHDA, CDR2 SQIVND, per germline (reference sequence). The CDR3 extends over 16 amino acids. The V gene end was trimmed by 0 bases and the J gene end by 6 bases; junction bases not matched to a gene: 9. Here the CDR3 DNA reads TGTGCCAGTAGTATAGACCTGGACAGGGTGGACGCTGAAGCTTTCTTT. It yields the protein CASSIDLDRVDAEAFF. The whole variable domain, remainder taken from reference TRBV19 and TRBJ1-1, is DGGITQSPKYLFRKEGQNVTLSCEQNLNHDAMYWYRQDPGQGLRLIYYSQIVNDFQKGDIAEGYSVSREKKESFPLTVTSAQKNPTAFYLCASSIDLDRVDAEAFFGQGTRLTVV.

This rearrangement joins TRBV20-1 to TRBJ2-1, with a weak D call TRBD2 (5 bases). The germline CDR1 and CDR2 sequences are DFQATT and SNEGSKA (reference sequence). V shed 3 bases and J shed 8 bases, with 23 bases lying between them. The CDR3 length is 16 residues. The CDR3 DNA reads as TGCAGTGCTAGTGATTTTACGGGTGGGAGCGAACATGAGCAGTTCTTC. It specifies CSASDFTGGSEHEQFF.

V and J are TRBV29-1 and TRBJ1-1; D remains ambiguous. Germline CDR1 SQVTM, CDR2 ANQGSEA. The CDR3 is made up of 11 amino acids. V shed 7 bases and J shed 4 bases, with 10 bases lying between them. CDR3 nucleotides: TGCAGCGCCCGCCACGGCACTGAAGCTTTCTTT. It encodes CSARHGTEAFF.

This chain joins TRBV12-3 or TRBV12-4 and TRBJ2-5, with 10 bases identical to TRBD1. The V and J ends lost 6 bases and 7 bases, in that order; junction bases with no gene match: 5. The CDR3 loop spans 13 amino acids. The DNA for the CDR3 is TGTGCCAGCAGGGGGACAGGGGAAGGGACCCAGTACTTC. Its protein is CASRGTGEGTQYF.

This clone showed up just a few times. V usage is TRBV5-1 and J usage is TRBJ2-6, with 11 bases aligning to TRBD2. Germline CDR1 and CDR2: SGHRS and YFSETQ. The junction had 9 bases not matched to a gene; V was cut back by 5 bases and J by 5 bases. CDR3 length equals 17 residues. DNA for the CDR3: TGCGCCAGCAGTTCCCTAGCGGGGGGCGTTCGGGCCAACGTCCTGACTTTC. Its protein product is CASSSLAGGVRANVLTF.